This TCR beta chain is drawn from a study of cytomegalovirus exposure and HLA in healthy donors (dated by TCRdb to 2016 to 2017). Notes on the research overall: According to an earlier analysis of around 600 of the donors, about 179 million T cells yielded roughly 110 million unique TCR beta sequences and around 300 Gb of sequence data. An early release covering roughly 640 HLA-typed donors comprised 250 to 350 gigabases of sequencing data and some 79 million unique TCR sequences. The genetic ancestry cluster associated with self-reported Caucasian donors included 80% to 90% of the roughly 400 genotyped donors. The study aimed to test whether cataloging public T cell receptors could reveal signatures of past pathogen exposure. The study profiled the T cell repertoires of under 700 subjects by immunosequencing and related them to cytomegalovirus serostatus. Besides the first cohort of under 700 subjects, a separate validation cohort made up of 95 to 150 different subjects was used. High-throughput TCR immunosequencing, statistical association of individual TCRs with disease status, and machine learning were combined to predict cytomegalovirus infection status. To study patterns of TCR occurrence, a later analysis re-analyzed previously published TCR beta repertoires from 650 to 750 donors and added high-resolution HLA genotyping. Rather than using new phenotypic data, the later analysis identified candidate immune exposures from TCR beta sequences and from how often those sequences occurred across donors. To decide whether each TCR beta V gene segment behaved as functional or pseudogenic, an earlier analysis of several hundred of the donors relied on high-throughput TCR beta sequencing. Donor age, sex, ethnicity and CMV serostatus were collected together with the repertoire data. A later genetic analysis used genome-wide SNP genotypes for 398 of the 666 donors, treating that subset as a discovery cohort. All discovery cohort repertoires had been generated using a single sequencing platform. HLA typing included class I and class II loci at four-digit resolution. Typing coverage differed by locus: A, B, C, DRB1 and DQB1 were typed in about 620-630 donors, DQA1 in about 500, DPA1 in some 600, and DPB1 in 472. A handful of DR-DQ haplotypes were treated as single units for association and clustering because of strong linkage in the cohort. Across 300 to 500 genotyped donors of the cohort, an average of about 240,000 unique TCR beta nucleotide sequences per donor were sequenced, and 15% to 20% of those sequences were non-productive. Broader findings and caveats from the paper: A later genetic analysis associated a missense DCLRE1C variant with V-gene and J-gene trimming of TCR beta chains, and an independent cohort replicated the association. Linkage disequilibrium might explain the correlated functional status among segregating V segments, but an unknown experimental factor could not be ruled out. Most CMV-associated TCR beta chains appeared to be HLA-restricted in a later analysis, and the HLA associations seemed to be driven largely by CMV exposure. Assigning TCR associations to individual alleles was difficult when HLA alleles, especially DR and DQ, strongly co-occurred. A later analysis reported that several top co-occurrence clusters appeared linked to parvovirus B19, influenza, CMV and Epstein-Barr virus. Across donors, most TCR sequences were observed very rarely, whereas some public TCRs were present in many individuals. The earlier analysis of some 560 of the donors excluded some 15 rarely observed V segments, including chromosome 9 orphons, because counts were too low. In an earlier analysis of 500 to 650 of the donors, most TCR beta V segments appeared in productive rearrangements about 90% or about 30% of the time, broadly matching IMGT annotations. The study gave a list of some 150 TCR beta chains associated with cytomegalovirus. In a later analysis, the rate of TCR association differed among HLA loci, with DRB1 alleles having the most associated TCRs and HLA-C alleles having the fewest. The authors suggested that the approach could potentially be generalized to other disease states and immunological phenotypes. CMV serostatus was the only immune exposure information available for the cohort. Because HLA typing was missing for some donors at each locus, association tests included only the typed subset. A further reported finding was that TCR beta sequences accurately predicted the HLA-A and HLA-B alleles for most subjects in the first cohort. At a false discovery rate of 0.05, a later analysis linked about 17,000 TCR beta sequences to specific HLA alleles. In both the original and validation cohorts, the classifier was reported to diagnose cytomegalovirus status with high specificity and sensitivity. A cluster of highly shared sequence variants was judged likely to be a technical artifact of the sequencing pipeline. In a later genetic analysis, fewer N-insertions in productive TCRs were reported among donors in an Asian-associated ancestry cluster than the roughly 700-donor mean. A later analysis found that HLA-associated TCR beta chains were more clonally expanded and had lower generation probabilities than equally common non-associated chains. In vitro tests confirmed that a few of the cytomegalovirus-associated TCR beta chains recognize cytomegalovirus antigens. The cohort was sequenced for TCR beta chains only, and without alpha or paired-chain data the features that could be detected were limited. Presence/absence analyses assumed roughly uniform sequencing depth across donors, an assumption that may not hold.

The cohort comprised 670 or so healthy bone marrow donors. All cohort members were sampled while nominally healthy, although unrecorded immune exposures were likely present. The donor tested CMV seropositive and was one of the 289 seropositive cohort members. A peripheral blood sample was provided by each donor, and peripheral blood mononuclear cells were used for TCR beta sequencing. The Qiagen DNeasy Blood Extraction Kit was used to extract genomic DNA from the blood cell samples. The library was built by means of the immunoSEQ multiplex PCR assay. For the multiplex PCR, a mixture combining 60 forward primers for TCR Vbeta segments and 13 reverse primers for TCR Jbeta segments was used. The CDR3 region of rearranged TCR beta genes was amplified from genomic DNA by a multiplex PCR assay. The Illumina HiSeq System was used to sequence the amplified TCR beta libraries as 87-base-pair reads. Per the original workflow: Across the 666 repertoires, a later analysis counted some 80 million unique TCR beta chains, roughly 11 million of which were shared by at least two donors. Raw reads were error-corrected and collapsed into unique sequences with a nearest-neighbor algorithm that merged closely related sequences to remove PCR and sequencing errors. CDR3 sequences were aligned to IMGT reference sequences to assign V, D and J gene segments. For a sequence to be retained, a match of at least six nucleotides to both a V gene segment and a J gene segment was required. A rearrangement counted as productive if the CDR3 had no stop codons and remained in frame with V and J, and every other rearrangement counted as non-productive. Following IMGT convention, CDR3 was defined as the stretch from the second conserved V-encoded cysteine to the conserved J-encoded phenylalanine. In an earlier analysis of approximately 590 of the donors, sequences lacking an unambiguous match to a single V gene segment were excluded. An earlier analysis of 450 to 650 of the donors called V segments functional above 56.7% productive rearrangements and segregating when the between-donor standard deviation exceeded 5%. A statistical classification framework was built for diagnosing cytomegalovirus status from the catalog of TCR beta chain sequences. V and J gene assignment, in a later analysis, came from comparing TCR nucleotide sequences with IMGT/GENE-DB human TR gene sequences. Using the TCRdist pipeline, a later analysis assigned CDR3 sequences along with most-parsimonious VDJ recombination scenarios. A later analysis defined each TCR beta chain by its CDR3 amino acid sequence plus V-gene family, and excluded reads lacking a unique V-gene family. As a way to deal with suspected cross-contamination and a sequencing artifact, a later analysis dropped nearly 600 nucleotide sequences that were highly shared and had low generation probability. In a later analysis, a clonal expansion index for each public chain was calculated from normalized within-repertoire ranks of inferred template counts. Generation probabilities in a later analysis came from a VDJ recombination model fitted to out-of-frame rearrangements, and those results were checked against IGoR. In a later analysis, hypergeometric tests were used to score TCR-TCR, TCR-HLA and TCR-CMV co-occurrence, with a repertoire-size bias correction applied to TCR pairs. In a later analysis, false discovery rates were estimated by permuting HLA or CMV assignments 20 times. In a later analysis, co-occurring TCRs were grouped using DBSCAN, with TCRdist sequence similarity added in when clustering inside HLA-allele-positive subsets. Co-occurrence clustering excluded repertoires with fewer than 30,000 or more than 120,000 public chains, plus five with anomalous nucleotide sharing. As stored in TCRdb, this immuneACCESS dataset retains in-frame rearrangements with V and J assigned. A fraction of the clones does not appear; measured against another copy, unresolved V genes explain less than half of the discrepancy, and the remainder lacks a known reason. D and trimming were read from the DNA, whereas the V and J calls and clone size are those reported in that table. Across this sample there are approximately 73,000 clones, with approximately 79% seen only once. The ten largest account for under 25% of the sample.

Worth noting for this clone: It lacks a known antigen. Per-nucleotide qualities are absent, and no much larger clonotype sits a single base away.

The TCR sequence derives from a woman aged 35 to 49 in good health and CMV-seropositive. Sequencing was done on a sample of PBMCs.

This receptor carries the CDR3 CASRVRAGGIGETQYF. The DNA is TGTGCCAGCAGAGTCAGAGCAGGGGGAATCGGGGAGACCCAGTACTTC. The chain couples TRBV6-6 to TRBJ2-5; the junction holds 7 bases that match TRBD1. The CDR3 has 16 amino acids, counting the end cysteine and phenylalanine. Of the read, only the CDR3 DNA is kept; its 48 bases are in frame from base 1. CDR1 and CDR2, looked up from the germline V gene (reference sequence), are MNHNY and SVGAGI. V ends up 6 bases short and J 5 bases short, with an unmatched junction base count of 15.